This TCR beta chain is drawn from a study of CD8 T cells in Susac syndrome (dated by TCRdb to about 2019). In terms of the full investigation: Among the Susac syndrome patients who were sequenced, clinically active disease was present in 5 or 6 and clinical remission was observed in fewer than 10. Clonality of the CD8+ T cell repertoire was compared between more than 9 healthy donors, some 14 Susac syndrome patients and about 15 multiple sclerosis patients. Whether CD8+ T cell activation and differentiation in Susac syndrome was antigen driven was tested using repertoire sequencing. At blood withdrawal, Susac syndrome patients were either therapy-naive, taking corticosteroids (in some cases with IVIg as well), or taking IVIg alone. Study-wide conclusions, independent of this receptor: The study acknowledged that relatively few individuals were included in the TCR sequencing and HLA analysis. Looking at Susac-specific public clones, the researchers identified about 15 in the total CD8+ repertoire and roughly 5 in the CD8+ TEMRA repertoire. Clonal expansion was seen in Susac syndrome CD8+ repertoires, peaking in CD8+ TEMRA cells and being greater in clinically active patients than in remitting ones.

The germline V gene (reference sequence) specifies MNHEY as CDR1 and SMNVEV as CDR2. The junction shows trimming of 4 bases on V and 6 bases on J, and the gene matches do not reach 6 bases of it. The CDR3 holds 14 amino acids from the cysteine to the phenylalanine. Only the CDR3 DNA stays, 42 bases, in frame from base 1. RNA was extracted using the RNeasy kit, and roughly 0.45 to 1 microgram was reverse transcribed with random hexamers. The immunoSEQ multiplex PCR assay, covering 54 Vbeta and 13 Jbeta segments, was used to amplify TCR beta CDR3 regions. Bias from PCR amplification was corrected by using a synthetic template baseline for primer optimization and for computational correction. The authors processed their data as follows. Reads were annotated to V, D and J genes according to IMGT and were analyzed with immunoSEQ Analyzer, with only productive sequences retained. To calculate clonality, Shannon entropy was normalized by log2 of the number of productive unique sequences and then subtracted from one. Public and private clones were assessed among the 100 most prevalent clones of each patient and control. Susac-specific clones were defined as absent from healthy and MS cohorts, over a thousand published viral clones and other ImmuneACCESS disease sequences. The raw public data were reprocessed by TCRdb itself: fastp quality trimming at Q25, MiXCR clonotype calling, in-frame beta chains only. Identical CDR3 proteins give one entry, which carries the most common genes and DNA. These V and J calls rely on TCRdb rather than the paper's analysis. Recorded for this sample are tens of thousands of distinct CDR3 sequences; roughly 95% of them occurred a single time. The top ten constitute more than 0.55% of the sample.

About this clonotype itself: Its antigen has not been determined. No per-base quality is available; no much larger clone lies one base away.

Peripheral blood CD8+ and CD4+ T cells from healthy donors, Susac syndrome patients and multiple sclerosis patients were profiled by high-throughput TCR beta sequencing. The Susac syndrome patients fulfilled recently defined diagnostic criteria for definite or probable disease. Bulk CD8+ and CD4+ T cells were purified by magnetic negative isolation, whereas CD8+ TEMRA cells were enriched by FACS. Blood was drawn into EDTA tubes, processed within 24 hours, and PBMCs were isolated by density gradient centrifugation. PBMCs destined for TCR sequencing were cryopreserved in liquid nitrogen and later thawed in a 37 °C water bath. The sorted or isolated CD4+, CD8+ and CD8+ TEMRA cells reached a purity of at least 90%.

The rearranged segments are TRBV27 and TRBJ1-5; 7 nucleotides in the junction match TRBD1. Material: CD8+ T cells from PBMCs. This sequence was found in a human donor with Susac syndrome. For the CDR3, the sequence is CASSSTGIGQPQHF. The DNA sequence is TGTGCCAGCAGTTCGACAGGGATCGGTCAGCCCCAGCATTTT.